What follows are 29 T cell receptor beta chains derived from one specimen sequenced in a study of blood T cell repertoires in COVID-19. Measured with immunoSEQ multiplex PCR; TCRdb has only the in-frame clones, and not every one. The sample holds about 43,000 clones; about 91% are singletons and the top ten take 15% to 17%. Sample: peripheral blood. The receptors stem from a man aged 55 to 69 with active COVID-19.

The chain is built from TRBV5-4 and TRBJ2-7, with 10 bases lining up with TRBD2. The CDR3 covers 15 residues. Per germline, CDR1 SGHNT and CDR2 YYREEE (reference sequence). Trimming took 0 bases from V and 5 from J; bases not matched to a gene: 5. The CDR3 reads CASSLGTSGSNEQYF. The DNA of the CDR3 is TGTGCCAGCAGCTTGGGGACTAGCGGTTCGAACGAGCAGTACTTC. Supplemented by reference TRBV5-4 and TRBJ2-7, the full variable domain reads ETGVTQSPTHLIKTRGQQVTLRCSSQSGHNTVSWYQQALGQGPQFIFQYYREEENGRGNFPPRFSGLQFPNYSSELNVNALELDDSALYLCASSLGTSGSNEQYFGPGTRLTVT.

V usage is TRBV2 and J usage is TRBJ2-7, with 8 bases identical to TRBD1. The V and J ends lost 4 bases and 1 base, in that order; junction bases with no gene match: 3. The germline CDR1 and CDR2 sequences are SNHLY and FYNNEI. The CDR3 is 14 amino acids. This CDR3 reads CASSARQGSYEQYF. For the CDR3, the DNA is TGTGCCAGCAGTGCAAGACAGGGGTCCTACGAGCAGTACTTC. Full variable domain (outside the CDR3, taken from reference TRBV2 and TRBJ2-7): EPEVTQTPSHQVTQMGQEVILRCVPISNHLYFYWYRQILGQKVEFLVSFYNNEISEKSEIFDDQFSVERPDGSNFTLKIRSTKLEDSAMYFCASSARQGSYEQYFGPGTRLTVT.

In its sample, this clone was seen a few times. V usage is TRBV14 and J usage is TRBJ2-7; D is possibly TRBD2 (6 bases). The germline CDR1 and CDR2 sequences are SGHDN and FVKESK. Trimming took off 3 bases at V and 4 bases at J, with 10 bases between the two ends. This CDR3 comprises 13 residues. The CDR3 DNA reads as TGTGCCAGCAGCCACCGGGACTGGTACGAGCAGTACTTC. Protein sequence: CASSHRDWYEQYF.

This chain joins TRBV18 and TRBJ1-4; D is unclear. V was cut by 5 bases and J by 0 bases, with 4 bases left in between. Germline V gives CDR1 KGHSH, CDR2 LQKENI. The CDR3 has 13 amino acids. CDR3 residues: CASSSATNEKLFF. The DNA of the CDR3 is TGTGCCAGCTCATCAGCAACTAATGAAAAACTGTTTTTT.

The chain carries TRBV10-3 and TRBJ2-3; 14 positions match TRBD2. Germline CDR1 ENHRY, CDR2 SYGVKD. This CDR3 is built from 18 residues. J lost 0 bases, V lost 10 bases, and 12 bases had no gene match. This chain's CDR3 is CATLQPGLAGVSTDTQYF. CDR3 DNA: TGTGCCACTCTTCAACCGGGACTAGCGGGGGTCAGCACAGATACGCAGTATTTT.

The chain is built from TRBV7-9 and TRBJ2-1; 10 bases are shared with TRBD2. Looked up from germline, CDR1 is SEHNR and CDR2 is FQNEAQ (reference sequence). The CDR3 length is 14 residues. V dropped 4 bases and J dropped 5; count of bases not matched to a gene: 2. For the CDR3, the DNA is TGTGCCAGCAGCTCTAGCGGGAGTGACAATGAGCAGTTCTTC. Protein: CASSSSGSDNEQFF.

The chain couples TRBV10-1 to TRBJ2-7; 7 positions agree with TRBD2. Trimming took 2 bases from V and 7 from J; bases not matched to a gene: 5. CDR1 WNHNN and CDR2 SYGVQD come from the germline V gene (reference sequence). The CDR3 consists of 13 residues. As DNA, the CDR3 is TGCGCCAGCAGTGAGGTTCGGGGAGGGGAGCAGTACTTC. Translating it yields CASSEVRGGEQYF.

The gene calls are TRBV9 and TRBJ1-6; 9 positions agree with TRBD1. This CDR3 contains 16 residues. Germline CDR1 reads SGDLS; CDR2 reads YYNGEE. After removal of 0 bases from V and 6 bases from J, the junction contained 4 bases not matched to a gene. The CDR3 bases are TGTGCCAGCAGCGTAGTCGGGACAGGGACTAATTCACCCCTCCACTTT. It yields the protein CASSVVGTGTNSPLHF.

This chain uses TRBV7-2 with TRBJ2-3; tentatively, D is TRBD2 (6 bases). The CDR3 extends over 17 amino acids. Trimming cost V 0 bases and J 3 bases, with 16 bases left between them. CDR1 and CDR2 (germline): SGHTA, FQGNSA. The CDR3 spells CASSLAVGGSSTDTQYF. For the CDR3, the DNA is TGTGCCAGCAGCTTAGCGGTCGGGGGTAGCTCGACAGATACGCAGTATTTT.

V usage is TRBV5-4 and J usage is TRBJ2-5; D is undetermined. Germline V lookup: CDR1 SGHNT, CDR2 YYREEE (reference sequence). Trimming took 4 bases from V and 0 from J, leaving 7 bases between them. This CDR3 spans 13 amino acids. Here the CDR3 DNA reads TGTGCCAGCAGCCCTCCGTACCAAGAGACCCAGTACTTC. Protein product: CASSPPYQETQYF.

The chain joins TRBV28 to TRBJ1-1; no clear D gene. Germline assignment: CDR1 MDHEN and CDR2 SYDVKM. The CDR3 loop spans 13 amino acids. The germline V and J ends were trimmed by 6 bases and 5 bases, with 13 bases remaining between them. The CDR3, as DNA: TGTGCCAGCAGCCCTCAGCCGGGGACTGAAGCTTTCTTT. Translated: CASSPQPGTEAFF.

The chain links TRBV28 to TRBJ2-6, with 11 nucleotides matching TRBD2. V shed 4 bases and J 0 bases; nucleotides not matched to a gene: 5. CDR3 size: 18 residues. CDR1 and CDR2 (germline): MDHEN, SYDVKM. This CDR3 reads CASSSLTSGTSGANVLTF. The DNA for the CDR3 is TGTGCCAGCAGTTCCCTGACTAGCGGGACCTCTGGGGCCAACGTCCTGACTTTC. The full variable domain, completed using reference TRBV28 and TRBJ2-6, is DVKVTQSSRYLVKRTGEKVFLECVQDMDHENMFWYRQDPGLGLRLIYFSYDVKMKEKGDIPEGYSVSREKKERFSLILESASTNQTSMYLCASSSLTSGTSGANVLTFGAGSRLTVL.

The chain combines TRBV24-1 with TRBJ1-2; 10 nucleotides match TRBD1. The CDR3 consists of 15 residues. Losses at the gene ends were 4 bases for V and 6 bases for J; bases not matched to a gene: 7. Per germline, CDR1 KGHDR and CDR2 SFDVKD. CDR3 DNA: TGTGCCACCAGTGACACGACAGGGGGCGGCGATGGCTACACCTTC. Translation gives CATSDTTGGGDGYTF.

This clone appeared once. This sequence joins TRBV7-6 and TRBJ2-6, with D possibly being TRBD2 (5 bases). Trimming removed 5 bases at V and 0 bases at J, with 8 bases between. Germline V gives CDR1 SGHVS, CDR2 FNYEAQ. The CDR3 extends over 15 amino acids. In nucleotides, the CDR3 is TGTGCCAGCAGCCCCCGGGACTCTGGGGCCAACGTCCTGACTTTC. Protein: CASSPRDSGANVLTF.

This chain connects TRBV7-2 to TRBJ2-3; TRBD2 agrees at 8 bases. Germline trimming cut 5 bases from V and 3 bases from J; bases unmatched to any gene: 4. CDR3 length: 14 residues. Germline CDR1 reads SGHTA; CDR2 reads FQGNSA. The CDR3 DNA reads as TGTGCCAGCAGCCTAGGACTAGCAACAGATACGCAGTATTTT. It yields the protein CASSLGLATDTQYF.

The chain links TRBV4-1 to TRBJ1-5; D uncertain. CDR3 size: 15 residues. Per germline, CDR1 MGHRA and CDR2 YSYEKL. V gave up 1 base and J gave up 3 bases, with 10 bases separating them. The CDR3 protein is CASSQVYGFNQPQHF. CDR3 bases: TGCGCCAGCAGCCAAGTGTACGGGTTCAATCAGCCCCAGCATTTT.

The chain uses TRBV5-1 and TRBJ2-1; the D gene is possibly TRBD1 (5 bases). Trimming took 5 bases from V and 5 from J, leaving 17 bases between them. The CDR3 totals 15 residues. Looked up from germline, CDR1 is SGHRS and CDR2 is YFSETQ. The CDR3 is CASSKLRGSDNEQFF. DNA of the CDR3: TGCGCCAGCAGTAAGCTTAGGGGCTCGGACAATGAGCAGTTCTTC.

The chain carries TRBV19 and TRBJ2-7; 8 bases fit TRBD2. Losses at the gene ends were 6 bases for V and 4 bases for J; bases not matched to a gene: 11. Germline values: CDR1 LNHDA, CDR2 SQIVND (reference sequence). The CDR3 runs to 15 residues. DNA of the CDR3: TGTGCCAGTAGGCCGGCTCCGGGACTAGGATACGAGCAGTACTTC. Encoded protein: CASRPAPGLGYEQYF. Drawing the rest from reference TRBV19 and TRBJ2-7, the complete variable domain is DGGITQSPKYLFRKEGQNVTLSCEQNLNHDAMYWYRQDPGQGLRLIYYSQIVNDFQKGDIAEGYSVSREKKESFPLTVTSAQKNPTAFYLCASRPAPGLGYEQYFGPGTRLTVT.

CDR3 protein: CASSSGQGSDTQYF. In DNA, the CDR3 is TGCGCCAGCAGCTCCGGACAGGGTTCAGATACGCAGTATTTT. The chain is built from TRBV5-1 and TRBJ2-3; TRBD1 aligns across 8 bases. V lost 3 bases to trimming and J lost 4 bases; unmatched junction nucleotides: 4. Germline assignment: CDR1 SGHRS and CDR2 YFSETQ. This CDR3 region has 14 residues. The entire variable domain, with the rest obtained from reference TRBV5-1 and TRBJ2-3, is as follows: KAGVTQTPRYLIKTRGQQVTLSCSPISGHRSVSWYQQTPGQGLQFLFEYFSETQRNKGNFPGRFSGRQFSNSRSEMNVSTLELGDSALYLCASSSGQGSDTQYFGPGTRLTVL.

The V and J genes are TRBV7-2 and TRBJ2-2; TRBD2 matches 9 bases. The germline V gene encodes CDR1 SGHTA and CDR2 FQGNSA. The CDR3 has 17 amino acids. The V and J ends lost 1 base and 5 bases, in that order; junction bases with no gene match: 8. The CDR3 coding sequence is TGTGCCAGCAGCTTAGACGTCCTAGCGGGATTGACCGGGGAGCTGTTTTTT. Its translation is CASSLDVLAGLTGELFF.

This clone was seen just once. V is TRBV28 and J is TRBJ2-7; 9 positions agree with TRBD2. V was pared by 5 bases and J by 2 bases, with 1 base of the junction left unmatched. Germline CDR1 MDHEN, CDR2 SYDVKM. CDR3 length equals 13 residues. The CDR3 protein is CASSSGGTYEQYF. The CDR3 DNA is TGTGCCAGCAGTAGCGGGGGGACCTACGAGCAGTACTTC.

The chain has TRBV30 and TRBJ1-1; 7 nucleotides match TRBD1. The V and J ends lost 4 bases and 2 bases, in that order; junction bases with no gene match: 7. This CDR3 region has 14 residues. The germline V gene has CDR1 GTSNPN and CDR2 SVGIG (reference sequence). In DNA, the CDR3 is TGTGCCTGGACCCTCGGGACAGCAAACACTGAAGCTTTCTTT. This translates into CAWTLGTANTEAFF.

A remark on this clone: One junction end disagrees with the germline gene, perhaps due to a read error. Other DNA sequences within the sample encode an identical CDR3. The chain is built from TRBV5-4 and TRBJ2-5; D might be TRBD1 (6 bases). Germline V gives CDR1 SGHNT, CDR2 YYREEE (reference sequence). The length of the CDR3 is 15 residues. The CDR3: CASSGGHNPQETQYF. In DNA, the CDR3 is TGTGCCAGCAGCGGGGGACACAATCCCCAAGAAACCCAGTACTTC.

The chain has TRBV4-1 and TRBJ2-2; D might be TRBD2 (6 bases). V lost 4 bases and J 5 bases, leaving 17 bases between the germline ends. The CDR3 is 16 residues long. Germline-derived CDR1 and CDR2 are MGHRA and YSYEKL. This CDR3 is CASSLRASSATGELFF. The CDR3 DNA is TGCGCCAGCAGCCTAAGAGCGTCTAGCGCGACCGGGGAGCTGTTTTTT.

The CDR3 loop is CATSRGTGGGAQHF. The CDR3 DNA reads as TGTGCCACCAGCAGGGGGACAGGGGGCGGCGCCCAGCATTTT. This chain joins TRBV15 and TRBJ1-5; TRBD1 matches 12 bases. The junction had 5 bases not matched to a gene; V was cut back by 3 bases and J by 11 bases. This CDR3 comprises 14 residues. Germline V gives CDR1 LNHNV, CDR2 YYDKDF (reference sequence).

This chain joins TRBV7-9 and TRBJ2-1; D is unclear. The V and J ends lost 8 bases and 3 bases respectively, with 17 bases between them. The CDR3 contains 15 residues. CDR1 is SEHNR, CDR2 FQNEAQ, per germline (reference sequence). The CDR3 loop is CASLPEHRIYNEQFF. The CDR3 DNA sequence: TGTGCCAGCCTCCCGGAGCATAGAATCTACAATGAGCAGTTCTTC.

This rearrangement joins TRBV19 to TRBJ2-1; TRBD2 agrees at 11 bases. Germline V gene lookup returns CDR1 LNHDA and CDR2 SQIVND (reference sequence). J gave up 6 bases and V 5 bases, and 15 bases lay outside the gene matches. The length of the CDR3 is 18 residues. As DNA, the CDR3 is TGTGCCAGTAGTGCCGGGGGACTAGCGGCCAACTTCGCCAATGAGCAGTTCTTC. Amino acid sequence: CASSAGGLAANFANEQFF.

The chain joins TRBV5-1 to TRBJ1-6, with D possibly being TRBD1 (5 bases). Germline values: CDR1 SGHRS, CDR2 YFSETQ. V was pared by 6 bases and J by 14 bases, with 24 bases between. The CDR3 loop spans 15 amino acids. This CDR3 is CASTLAPDTRSALHF. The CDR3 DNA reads TGCGCCAGCACCCTGGCCCCGGACACCCGATCAGCCCTCCACTTT.

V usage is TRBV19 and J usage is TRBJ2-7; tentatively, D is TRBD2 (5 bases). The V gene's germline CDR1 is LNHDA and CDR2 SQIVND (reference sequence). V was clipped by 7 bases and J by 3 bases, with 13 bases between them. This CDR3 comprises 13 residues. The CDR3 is CASTAEEGYEQYF. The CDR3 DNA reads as TGTGCCAGTACCGCGGAAGAGGGCTACGAGCAGTACTTC.